This T cell receptor (beta chain) is drawn from a study of shared clonotypes between healthy human individuals. Study as a whole: Per donor, CD8 memory used one plate, CD8 naive used two, CD4 memory used three and CD4 naive used three. Findings of the study overall: The diversity represented, both genetic and in exposure history, was limited by few donors.

As for this clone: The antigen is undetermined.

The V gene's germline CDR1 is MNHNY and CDR2 SVGAGI (reference sequence). This CDR3 is built from 12 residues. V lost 9 bases, J lost 6 bases, and 13 bases lay in between. Assay: immunoSEQ multiplex PCR; the TCRdb copy retains only in-frame clones and omits some. The table includes roughly 2,500,000 clones, 80% to 95% detected once. The chain combines TRBV6-6 with TRBJ2-3, with TRBD2 as a possible D gene (6 bases). The clonotype comes from a man aged 18 to 29 in good health. Some clones in this sample may be carry-over from other donors' samples. The sample consisted of naive CD4+ T cells from PBMCs. Subset reported: CD45RA+ positively selected. CDR3 amino acids: CASSGVGDTQYF. CDR3 DNA sequence: TGTGCCAGTTCGGGAGTTGGGGATACGCAGTATTTT.